The 22 T cell receptor beta chains given below trace back to one sample, sequenced in a study of blood T cell repertoires in COVID-19. The assay was immunoSEQ multiplex PCR, and TCRdb's table has in-frame clones only and misses some. Of about 200,000 clones listed, about nine tenths are singletons. Sequencing was carried out using peripheral blood. These receptors originate from a man aged 18 to 29 with active or convalescent COVID-19.

V is TRBV7-9 and J is TRBJ1-1, with a tentative D call TRBD1 (5 bases). V lost 4 bases to trimming and J lost 1 base, with 10 bases between them. The CDR3 consists of 14 residues. The germline V gene has CDR1 SEHNR and CDR2 FQNEAQ (reference sequence). The CDR3 is CASSYRGENTEAFF. The CDR3 DNA sequence: TGTGCCAGCAGCTACCGGGGGGAGAACACTGAAGCTTTCTTT.

The chain recombines TRBV3-1 (or the pseudogene TRBV3-2) with TRBJ2-3; a weak D match, TRBD2 (6 bases). Germline assignment: CDR1 LGHDT and CDR2 YNNKEL (reference sequence). The CDR3 loop spans 14 amino acids. V was cut by 6 bases and J by 0 bases, with 10 bases left in between. The CDR3 loop is CASRSGTSTDTQYF. CDR3 bases: TGTGCCAGCAGGTCCGGGACTAGCACAGATACGCAGTATTTT.

This clone was found a few times. J is TRBJ2-1 and V is TRBV30, with a weak D call TRBD2 (7 bases). The germline V and J ends were trimmed by 3 bases and 10 bases, with 13 bases remaining between them. The germline CDR1 and CDR2 sequences are GTSNPN and SVGIG (reference sequence). CDR3 size: 12 residues. As DNA, the CDR3 is TGTGCCTGGAGCCTGGGGGGGGCAGAGCAGTTCTTC. This gives the protein CAWSLGGAEQFF. Using reference TRBV30 and TRBJ2-1 for the parts outside the CDR3, the full variable domain is SQTIHQWPATLVQPVGSPLSLECTVEGTSNPNLYWYRQAAGRGLQLLFYSVGIGQISSEVPQNLSASRPQDRQFILSSKKLLLSDSGFYLCAWSLGGAEQFFGPGTRLTVL.

The rearrangement joins TRBV11-2 to TRBJ2-7; 14 positions match TRBD2. The CDR3 totals 15 residues. J lost 6 bases, V lost 1 base, and 2 bases had no gene match. Germline CDR1 reads SGHAT; CDR2 reads FQNNGV. The DNA of the CDR3 is TGTGCCAGCAGCTTAGGACTAGCGGGGGGGTCCGAGCAGTACTTC. Translating gives CASSLGLAGGSEQYF.

The chain couples TRBV7-6 to TRBJ2-1; TRBD2 matches at 9 bases. The CDR3 runs 17 residues. The V gene's germline CDR1 is SGHVS and CDR2 FNYEAQ. The V segment lost 5 bases and the J segment 3 bases; nucleotides outside the gene matches: 11. The CDR3 nucleotides are TGTGCCAGCAGCCTACGGGTAGCGGGGGAGTTCTACAATGAGCAGTTCTTC. Its protein is CASSLRVAGEFYNEQFF.

In this sample, this clone turned up once. The V and J genes are TRBV27 and TRBJ1-4, with D possibly being TRBD1 (6 bases). The germline V and J ends were trimmed by 11 bases and 7 bases, with 17 bases remaining between them. The germline V gene encodes CDR1 MNHEY and CDR2 SMNVEV (reference sequence). This CDR3 has 13 residues. CDR3 nucleotide sequence: TGTGCCTCAAAGCCGGGGGGCGGTGAAAAACTGTTTTTT. Its protein is CASKPGGGEKLFF.

This sequence joins TRBV15 and TRBJ1-1; weak D call: TRBD1 (5 bases). The V end lost 1 base, the J end lost 0 bases, and 9 bases lay between the germline ends. Looked up from germline, CDR1 is LNHNV and CDR2 is YYDKDF (reference sequence). The CDR3 totals 15 residues. The CDR3 loop reads CATSRAGDLNTEAFF. The CDR3 nucleotides are TGTGCCACCAGCAGAGCGGGGGACTTGAACACTGAAGCTTTCTTT.

The V gene is TRBV6-5, the J gene TRBJ2-2; 7 bases agree with TRBD2. Germline CDR1 reads MNHEY; CDR2 reads SVGAGI. CDR3 length equals 14 residues. The trim removed 5 bases at V and 3 bases at J, leaving 3 bases unmatched. The CDR3 DNA is TGTGCCAGCAGTACTAGCGTCCACACCGGGGAGCTGTTTTTT. Residues: CASSTSVHTGELFF.

This clone was found a few times. The chain links TRBV2 to TRBJ1-5; a possible D gene is TRBD1 (6 bases). The ends were cut back, 6 bases at V and 1 base at J, with 13 bases in the middle. The CDR3 is made up of 15 amino acids. CDR1 and CDR2 from the germline V gene are SNHLY and FYNNEI. Written as DNA, the CDR3 is TGTGCCAGCAGAAGACAGGTAACGAGCAATCAGCCCCAGCATTTT. Protein sequence: CASRRQVTSNQPQHF.

The chain carries TRBV21-1 and TRBJ1-4; the table's TRBD1 call for D was not verified on the DNA. TRBV21-1 is given as a pseudogene. CDR3 length: 17 amino acids. As DNA, the CDR3 is TGTGCCAGCAGCAAAGAAGGCAGGGAAAAACCTAATGAAAAACTGTTTTTT. Translated, it gives CASSKEGREKPNEKLFF.

The rearrangement joins TRBV29-1 to TRBJ1-3; no firm D call. V shed 7 bases and J shed 0 bases, with 4 bases lying between them. Germline CDR1 is SQVTM and CDR2 is ANQGSEA. There are 11 residues in the CDR3. This CDR3 reads CSGHSGNTIYF. In DNA, the CDR3 is TGCAGCGGGCACTCTGGAAACACCATATATTTT.

The chain joins TRBV18 to TRBJ1-5; 7 bases align to TRBD1. The CDR3 is 15 residues long. The ends lost 3 bases at V and 3 bases at J; junction bases unmatched: 5. CDR1 is KGHSH and CDR2 is LQKENI in the germline V gene. The CDR3 DNA reads as TGTGCCAGCTCACCTCAGACAGGGTTCAATCAGCCCCAGCATTTT. Its translation is CASSPQTGFNQPQHF.

The rearrangement uses TRBV5-6 and TRBJ1-2; TRBD1 agrees at 7 bases. The CDR3 is 12 amino acids. Germline lookup yields CDR1 SGHDT and CDR2 YYEEEE. The V segment lost 7 bases and the J segment 7 bases; nucleotides outside the gene matches: 7. The CDR3 here is CASGPTGPGYTF. The CDR3 DNA follows: TGTGCCAGCGGGCCGACAGGGCCTGGCTACACCTTC.

The chain employs TRBV7-6 and TRBJ2-1, with TRBD2 matching over 9 bases. Germline loops: CDR1 SGHVS, CDR2 FNYEAQ. This CDR3 has 19 residues. V was pared by 1 base and J by 5 bases, with 15 bases of the junction left unmatched. The CDR3 coding sequence is TGTGCCAGCAGCTTAGGGGCCAGGGTGTTGGCTAGCGGGAACAATGAGCAGTTCTTC. Translating gives CASSLGARVLASGNNEQFF.

This sequence joins TRBV3-1 (or the pseudogene TRBV3-2) and TRBJ2-3; D is possibly TRBD2 (6 bases). This CDR3 has 14 residues. V was cut by 4 bases and J by 3 bases, with 11 bases left in between. The germline V gene has CDR1 LGHDT and CDR2 YNNKEL (reference sequence). CDR3 DNA sequence: TGTGCCAGCAGCCGAACCGGGAGTACAGATACGCAGTATTTT. Amino acids: CASSRTGSTDTQYF.

The chain has TRBV9 and TRBJ2-2; 8 positions match TRBD1. Per germline, CDR1 SGDLS and CDR2 YYNGEE. The length of the CDR3 is 15 residues. Unmatched junction bases numbered 5, after V lost 3 bases and J lost 4 bases. CDR3 sequence reads: CASSETGTGTGELFF. The CDR3 region has the DNA TGTGCCAGCAGCGAGACCGGGACAGGCACCGGGGAGCTGTTTTTT.

The CDR3 sequence: CASRTEGLGNTEAFF. CDR3 bases: TGTGCCAGCAGAACAGAAGGACTTGGGAACACTGAAGCTTTCTTT. V is TRBV7-9 and J is TRBJ1-1, with D unclear. Germline assignment: CDR1 SEHNR and CDR2 FQNEAQ (reference sequence). The CDR3 runs to 15 residues. With 6 bases removed from V and 1 base from J, the gap between germline ends came to 15 bases.

This chain links TRBV4-3 with TRBJ1-5, with D possibly TRBD1 on 5 matching bases. V lost 0 bases to trimming and J lost 0 bases, with 12 bases between them. The CDR3 runs to 17 residues. The V gene's germline CDR1 is LGHNA and CDR2 YSLEER. Here the CDR3 reads CASSQELGHRSNQPQHF. DNA of the CDR3: TGCGCCAGCAGCCAAGAGCTAGGACACCGTAGCAATCAGCCCCAGCATTTT.

This rearrangement joins TRBV2 to TRBJ1-2, with TRBD1 matching over 12 bases. There are 13 residues in the CDR3. The V gene's germline CDR1 is SNHLY and CDR2 FYNNEI. Trimming cost V 5 bases and J 14 bases; bases outside gene matches: 9. Written as DNA, the CDR3 is TGTGCCAGCAGTCGATCGGGACAGGGGGCTGGTACCTTC. It yields the protein CASSRSGQGAGTF. Drawing the rest from reference TRBV2 and TRBJ1-2, the complete variable domain is EPEVTQTPSHQVTQMGQEVILRCVPISNHLYFYWYRQILGQKVEFLVSFYNNEISEKSEIFDDQFSVERPDGSNFTLKIRSTKLEDSAMYFCASSRSGQGAGTFGSGTRLTVV.

This sequence joins TRBV4-3 and TRBJ2-2, with D tentatively TRBD2 (5 bases). Germline loops: CDR1 LGHNA, CDR2 YSLEER. The CDR3 length is 15 residues. Trimming left V 2 bases short and J 1 base short, with 8 bases between. The CDR3 loop is CASSQTGLNTGELFF. The CDR3 bases are TGCGCCAGCAGCCAAACCGGACTGAACACCGGGGAGCTGTTTTTT.

This clone has at least ten counts. The V and J genes are TRBV19 and TRBJ2-1; 10 positions agree with TRBD2. The J segment lost 12 bases and the V segment lost 4 bases, leaving 6 bases of the junction unmatched. This CDR3 contains 13 residues. Germline V gene data show CDR1 as LNHDA and CDR2 as SQIVND (reference sequence). The CDR3 DNA sequence: TGTGCCAGTAGTACAGCTAGCGGGGGTTGGCAGTTCTTC. Its protein is CASSTASGGWQFF.

The V and J genes are TRBV11-2 and TRBJ1-1; 7 bases agree with TRBD1. V was clipped by 5 bases and J by 4 bases; unmatched bases: 7. The CDR3 is 14 amino acids. CDR1 is SGHAT, CDR2 FQNNGV, per germline. CDR3 sequence (DNA): TGTGCCAGCAGCCTGGCCGGGACAGCCACTGAAGCTTTCTTT. This sequence encodes CASSLAGTATEAFF.